The 10 T cell receptor beta chains reported below all come from one sample, sequenced in a study of T cells in Graves' hyperthyroidism and ophthalmopathy. TCR beta CDR3 region amplification was performed from RNA transcripts. Primed by the HTBI set, a first-round RT-PCR was run on the TCR CDR3. One entry per CDR3 protein, called by TCRdb with MiXCR from the multiplex PCR reads. This table holds approximately 600,000 distinct CDR3 sequences, about 15% found once. The sample taken for sequencing was blood. All receptors derive from a woman between 40 and 55 years old with Graves' ophthalmopathy.

This clonotype occurred many times. The chain combines TRBV19 with TRBJ1-3, with D possibly being TRBD1 (5 bases). V lost 7 bases to trimming and J lost 5 bases, with 18 bases between them. The CDR3 is 15 residues long. Germline CDR1 LNHDA, CDR2 SQIVND (reference sequence). CDR3 nucleotide sequence: TGTGCCAGTACCTCCGGCGAGGGGTCTCGAAACACCATATATTTT. Encoded protein: CASTSGEGSRNTIYF. The whole variable domain, remainder taken from reference TRBV19 and TRBJ1-3, is DGGITQSPKYLFRKEGQNVTLSCEQNLNHDAMYWYRQDPGQGLRLIYYSQIVNDFQKGDIAEGYSVSREKKESFPLTVTSAQKNPTAFYLCASTSGEGSRNTIYFGEGSWLTVV.

This clonotype was picked up many times. The genes are TRBV20-1 and TRBJ2-7, with D perhaps given as TRBD1 or TRBD2 (6 bases each). The V and J ends lost 6 bases and 7 bases respectively, with 22 bases between them. The CDR3 runs to 14 residues. From germline, CDR1 is DFQATT and CDR2 SNEGSKA (reference sequence). DNA for the CDR3: TGCAGTGCCCAGGACAGTTGGAGGGGAGAGGAGCAGTACTTC. This gives the protein CSAQDSWRGEEQYF.

In its sample, this clonotype was seen many times. CDR3: CAWNRDNYEQYF. CDR3 nucleotide sequence: TGTGCCTGGAACCGGGACAACTACGAGCAGTACTTC. The chain recombines TRBV30 with TRBJ2-7; maybe TRBD1 (6 bases). Deletions cut 4 bases from V and 3 bases from J, with 10 bases between. CDR1 GTSNPN and CDR2 SVGIG come from the germline V gene (reference sequence). CDR3 length: 12 amino acids.

This clonotype was detected ten times or more. V gene TRBV12-3 or TRBV12-4 combines with J gene TRBJ2-7; 8 bases are shared with TRBD2. Losses at the gene ends were 2 bases for V and 5 bases for J; bases not matched to a gene: 5. CDR3 size: 14 residues. CDR3 region: CASSLTLAGNEQYF. The CDR3 nucleotides are TGTGCCAGCAGTTTAACGTTAGCGGGGAACGAGCAGTACTTC.

Ten or more counts support this clonotype. The chain carries TRBV6-5 and TRBJ2-7, with D possibly called TRBD1 or TRBD2 (5 bases each). This CDR3 has 15 residues. CDR1 is MNHEY and CDR2 is SVGAGI in the germline V gene. Trimming pared 2 bases from V and 1 base from J, leaving 12 bases between. CDR3 DNA sequence: TGTGCCAGCAGTTACCTCCGGGACGGTTCCTACGAGCAGTACTTC. Its protein is CASSYLRDGSYEQYF.

This clonotype has at least ten counts. V and J are TRBV11-2 and TRBJ2-5; D remains ambiguous. Germline V gives CDR1 SGHAT, CDR2 FQNNGV. This CDR3 region has 15 residues. Trimming took 1 base from V and 4 from J, leaving 13 bases between them. The CDR3 loop reads CASSLGSARGETQYF. CDR3 DNA sequence: TGTGCCAGCAGCTTAGGATCGGCTAGAGGAGAGACCCAGTACTTC.

This clonotype was observed a handful of times. V and J are TRBV4-1 and TRBJ2-2; 10 bases align to TRBD1. The V gene's germline CDR1 is MGHRA and CDR2 YSYEKL. The CDR3 contains 17 residues. J gave up 4 bases and V 6 bases, and 11 bases lay outside the gene matches. CDR3 nucleotides: TGCGCCAGCAGTCATTTAATCGGACAGGGGGGCACCGGGGAGCTGTTTTTT. Residues: CASSHLIGQGGTGELFF.

In its sample, this clonotype was seen many times. The genes are TRBV5-1 and TRBJ1-1, with TRBD1 matching 10 bases. The ends lost 4 bases at V and 3 bases at J; junction bases unmatched: 6. This CDR3 region has 15 residues. Per germline, CDR1 SGHRS and CDR2 YFSETQ. CDR3 region: CASSQWTGGDTEAFF. The CDR3 coding sequence is TGCGCCAGCAGCCAATGGACAGGGGGAGACACTGAAGCTTTCTTT.

At least ten counts were recorded for this clonotype. This rearrangement joins TRBV12-3 or TRBV12-4 to TRBJ2-6; D not certain. There are 14 residues in the CDR3. V shed 6 bases and J shed 0 bases, with 6 bases lying between them. The CDR3 spells CASRDDSGANVLTF. CDR3 nucleotides: TGTGCCAGCAGGGACGACTCTGGGGCCAACGTCCTGACTTTC.

This clonotype was seen many times. The rearrangement joins TRBV27 to TRBJ2-3; 8 bases line up with TRBD2. V was clipped by 6 bases and J by 4 bases; unmatched bases: 6. The CDR3 loop spans 14 amino acids. Per the germline V gene, CDR1 is MNHEY and CDR2 is SMNVEV (reference sequence). In DNA, the CDR3 is TGTGCCAGCAGCGGGAGGGACTATCCAGATACGCAGTATTTT. Protein sequence: CASSGRDYPDTQYF.